This entry concerns a single T cell receptor beta chain. These data originate in a study of cytomegalovirus exposure and HLA in healthy donors. The CDR3 loop spans 14 amino acids. The germline V gene has CDR1 LNHDA and CDR2 SQIVND (reference sequence). The V segment lost 3 bases and the J segment 3 bases; nucleotides outside the gene matches: 2. PCR used 60 Vbeta primers and 13 Jbeta primers. Produced via immunoSEQ multiplex PCR; TCRdb's table is partial and in-frame only. The sample has about 150,000 clones; 74% are singletons. Specimen: PBMCs. The chain recombines TRBV19 with TRBJ2-1, with 7 bases that match TRBD1. The TCR comes from a man in his thirties or forties in good health and CMV-seronegative. In DNA form, the CDR3 reads TGTGCCAGTAGTATCGGACAGGTCTACAATGAGCAGTTCTTC. Translated: CASSIGQVYNEQFF.